This is a list of T cell receptor beta chains from one sample in a study of blood T cells in healthy people across ages. TCRdb used MiXCR to reprocess the 5' RACE reads, holding one entry per CDR3 protein. The table shows around 500,000 distinct CDR3 sequences, with about 27% occurring only once. These data were likewise used in another study, on T cells of mothers and their children.

The sequencing input was blood. These TCRs come from a boy aged 2 to 10 in good health. Both conserved end residues are part of each CDR3. The D gene is left open where the match is weak. Expanded clones get a size class; other rows say once, few or many, or leave the size out.

D | size | J | length | V | DNA | CDR3
- | - | TRBJ1-1 | 14 | TRBV5-1 | TGTGCCAGCAGCTTGCAGGGGAGGAACACTGAAGCTTTCTTT | CASSLQGRNTEAFF
TRBD1 | - | TRBJ2-7 | 13 | TRBV19 | TGTGCCAGTAGTGAGGGACAGGAATACGAGCAGTACTTC | CASSEGQEYEQYF
- | - | TRBJ2-7 | 13 | TRBV29-1 | TGCAGCGTTGAAGCCCTCGGGAGAGGCGAGCAGTACTTC | CSVEALGRGEQYF
TRBD2 | - | TRBJ2-1 | 19 | TRBV18 | TGTGCCAGCTCACCGGCAGTCACGCCGGGCGGGAGATTTGCCAATGAGCAGTTCTTC | CASSPAVTPGGRFANEQFF
- | - | TRBJ2-1 | 14 | TRBV3-1 | TGTGCCAGCAGCCAAGTTAGTTCGGGCGGGGAGCAGTTCTTC | CASSQVSSGGEQFF
- | few | TRBJ2-5 | 18 | TRBV20-1 | TGCAGTGCGGATAAGATGGGTGGTCGGGACACCGCCTTGGTGGCCCAGTACTTC | CSADKMGGRDTALVAQYF
- | few | TRBJ1-1 | 15 | TRBV6-5 | TGTGCCAGCAGTTACTCGAGGCAGCTGAACACTGAAGCTTTCTTT | CASSYSRQLNTEAFF
TRBD2 | - | TRBJ2-5 | 16 | TRBV20-1 | TGCAGTGCTAGAAGTAGCGGGGGGGCCTGGTCGGAGACCCAGTACTTC | CSARSSGGAWSETQYF
- | few | TRBJ2-7 | 12 | TRBV5-5 | TGTGCCAGCACCCCCGGAGGCTACGAGCAGTACTTC | CASTPGGYEQYF
TRBD1 | - | TRBJ1-2 | 13 | TRBV20-1 | TGCAGTGCTAGAGCCGAGGGGGCTTCTGGCTACACCTTC | CSARAEGASGYTF
- | - | TRBJ1-4 | 18 | TRBV15 | TGTGCCACCAGCGGAGGGACGCTCGGCTTCGGGGTGCGTGAAAAACTGTTTTTT | CATSGGTLGFGVREKLFF
- | few | TRBJ2-5 | 18 | TRBV9 | TGTGCCAGCAGCGCTACATCCTTAGGGGGGTCGTACGCGGAGACCCAGTACTTC | CASSATSLGGSYAETQYF